This paragraph covers one T cell receptor beta chain sequence. Patients of the Seattle cohort, enrolled during active infection, were followed longitudinally. The CDR3 is 16 residues long. Germline trimming cut 0 bases from V and 7 bases from J; bases unmatched to any gene: 4. The germline V gene encodes CDR1 SGHDT and CDR2 YYEEEE. Original data processing: Amplifying reference gene primers gave estimates of nucleated cell counts. Measured with immunoSEQ multiplex PCR; TCRdb has only the in-frame clones, and not every one. V, J and clone size are taken as reported in that table, and D and trimming were inferred from the DNA itself. Of approximately 110,000 clones in the sample, 90% to 95% were seen once. The data were taken from a study of blood T cell repertoires in COVID-19. As for the study in general: COVID-19 samples from acute and convalescent phases originated in the United States, Italy and Spain. T cells, B-cell-depleted T cells, or PBMCs supplied cDNA or gDNA.

The clonotype comes from a man aged 45-65 years with COVID-19, enrolled during active disease. V is TRBV5-6 and J is TRBJ1-4; 12 bases agree with TRBD1. Input material: peripheral blood. CDR3 amino acids: CASSLVGTGGLEKLFF. As DNA, the CDR3 is TGTGCCAGCAGCTTGGTGGGGACAGGGGGCCTTGAAAAACTGTTTTTT.